These T cell receptor beta chains were read from a single sample in a study of T cells in localized non-small cell lung cancer. Clones were sequenced by immunoSEQ multiplex PCR, and TCRdb holds only the in-frame ones, with some missing. Of tens of thousands of clones listed, approximately 90% were seen once; the top ten hold around 20%. The specimen was peripheral blood, collected before any cancer treatment. The receptors were sampled from a woman aged 35 to 70 with stage I squamous cell lung carcinoma. Each CDR3 is given with its conserved first and last residue. The D gene is left open where the match is weak. Clone size, where shown, is once, few, many, or a class for clones that have expanded.

clone size: .
V gene: TRBV6-5
D gene: .
J gene: TRBJ1-6
CDR3 DNA: TGTGCCAGCACGGAATACAGAGATTCACCCCTCCACTTT
CDR3 protein: CASTEYRDSPLHF

clone size: once
V gene: TRBV2
D gene: .
J gene: TRBJ1-3
CDR3 DNA: TGTGCCAGCAGTGGGGCCAGGGTTGGAAACACCATATATTTT
CDR3 protein: CASSGARVGNTIYF

clone size: .
V gene: TRBV4-2
D gene: TRBD1
J gene: TRBJ1-5
CDR3 DNA: TGTGCCAGCAGCCAAGATCCGGACAGGAGCAATCAGCCCCAGCATTTT
CDR3 protein: CASSQDPDRSNQPQHF

clone size: .
V gene: TRBV7-2
D gene: TRBD1
J gene: TRBJ2-3
CDR3 DNA: TGTGCCAGCAGCCGTCCCGGGACAGGGTTTTGGGGGGCCGGTGATACGCAGTATTTT
CDR3 protein: CASSRPGTGFWGAGDTQYF

clone size: .
V gene: TRBV19
D gene: .
J gene: TRBJ1-5
CDR3 DNA: TGTGCCAGTAGTCCGGGACAAGACCGGCGTCAGCCCCAGCATTTT
CDR3 protein: CASSPGQDRRQPQHF

clone size: .
V gene: TRBV7-3
D gene: TRBD2
J gene: TRBJ2-3
CDR3 DNA: TGTGCCAGCAGCCGGGGGGGGCTAGGCACAGATACGCAGTATTTT
CDR3 protein: CASSRGGLGTDTQYF

clone size: .
V gene: TRBV5-1
D gene: TRBD1
J gene: TRBJ1-2
CDR3 DNA: TGCGCCAGCAGCTTTGGAACAGGGGACGTAGGTGGCTACACCTTC
CDR3 protein: CASSFGTGDVGGYTF

clone size: once
V gene: TRBV30
D gene: .
J gene: TRBJ1-2
CDR3 DNA: TGTGCCTGGAGTTTGCCCCATGGGCGCTATGGCTACACCTTC
CDR3 protein: CAWSLPHGRYGYTF

clone size: .
V gene: TRBV9
D gene: .
J gene: TRBJ1-5
CDR3 DNA: TGTGCCAGCAGCGGCGACAGCGGTTCAGCTCACCAGCATTTT
CDR3 protein: CASSGDSGSAHQHF

clone size: .
V gene: TRBV30
D gene: .
J gene: TRBJ2-6
CDR3 DNA: TGTGCCTGGAGTGTACTAAGGACCTACAGCTCTGGGGCCAACGTCCTGACTTTC
CDR3 protein: CAWSVLRTYSSGANVLTF

clone size: .
V gene: TRBV4-1
D gene: .
J gene: TRBJ1-5
CDR3 DNA: TGCGCCAGCAGCCAAGATGGGAATGGCAATCAGCCCCAGCATTTT
CDR3 protein: CASSQDGNGNQPQHF

clone size: .
V gene: TRBV11-2
D gene: .
J gene: TRBJ2-1
CDR3 DNA: TGTGCCAGCAGCTTAGGGGGGAGAGGGGAGCAGTTCTTC
CDR3 protein: CASSLGGRGEQFF

clone size: .
V gene: TRBV7-9
D gene: .
J gene: TRBJ1-5
CDR3 DNA: TGTGCCAGCAGCCCCGGACCTAGCAATCAGCCCCAGCATTTT
CDR3 protein: CASSPGPSNQPQHF

clone size: .
V gene: TRBV2
D gene: .
J gene: TRBJ1-5
CDR3 DNA: TGTGCCAGCAGTGAAGGCGGAGTTAGCAATCAGCCCCAGCATTTT
CDR3 protein: CASSEGGVSNQPQHF

clone size: .
V gene: TRBV6-6
D gene: .
J gene: TRBJ2-5
CDR3 DNA: TGTGCCAGCAGTTACAGGGCGTCTGAGACCCAGTACTTC
CDR3 protein: CASSYRASETQYF

clone size: .
V gene: TRBV6-6
D gene: .
J gene: TRBJ1-5
CDR3 DNA: TGTGCCAGCAGTGGACTGCACAATCAGCCCCAGCATTTT
CDR3 protein: CASSGLHNQPQHF

clone size: .
V gene: TRBV5-1
D gene: .
J gene: TRBJ1-3
CDR3 DNA: TGCGCCAGCAGAGGGGACGGGTACTCTGGAAACACCATATATTTT
CDR3 protein: CASRGDGYSGNTIYF

clone size: .
V gene: TRBV7-2
D gene: TRBD2
J gene: TRBJ2-4
CDR3 DNA: TGTGCCAGCAGCTTCACTAGCGGGGGTCCTTATTTTCAGTACTTC
CDR3 protein: CASSFTSGGPYFQYF

clone size: .
V gene: TRBV7-3
D gene: TRBD1
J gene: TRBJ1-2
CDR3 DNA: TGTGCCAGCAGCTCCGGGGACAGGGATGGCTACACCTTC
CDR3 protein: CASSSGDRDGYTF

clone size: .
V gene: TRBV27
D gene: TRBD1
J gene: TRBJ2-5
CDR3 DNA: TGTGCCAGCAGTTTATCAGCGGACAGGGTATGGACCCAGTACTTC
CDR3 protein: CASSLSADRVWTQYF

clone size: .
V gene: TRBV7-3
D gene: TRBD2
J gene: TRBJ2-2
CDR3 DNA: TGTGCCAGCAGCTTAACGAGCGGGGCTGGAACCGGGGAGCTGTTTTTT
CDR3 protein: CASSLTSGAGTGELFF

clone size: .
V gene: TRBV7-9
D gene: .
J gene: TRBJ1-2
CDR3 DNA: TGTGCCAGCAGCTTAGATAATGAGTATGGCTACACCTTC
CDR3 protein: CASSLDNEYGYTF

clone size: once
V gene: TRBV5-4
D gene: TRBD1
J gene: TRBJ2-1
CDR3 DNA: TGTGCCAGCAGCTTGGACAGGGGCTCCTACAATGAGCAGTTCTTC
CDR3 protein: CASSLDRGSYNEQFF

clone size: .
V gene: TRBV18
D gene: TRBD1
J gene: TRBJ2-7
CDR3 DNA: TGTGCCAGCTCACCAAGACAGGGGGCCTCCTACGAGCAGTACTTC
CDR3 protein: CASSPRQGASYEQYF

clone size: .
V gene: TRBV18
D gene: .
J gene: TRBJ1-1
CDR3 DNA: TGTGCCAGCTCACCACAGATTGCTACTGAAGCTTTCTTT
CDR3 protein: CASSPQIATEAFF

clone size: once
V gene: TRBV25-1
D gene: TRBD1
J gene: TRBJ2-7
CDR3 DNA: TGTGCCAGCAGTAGGGACGGGACAGGGGAGGTCGAGCAGTACTTC
CDR3 protein: CASSRDGTGEVEQYF